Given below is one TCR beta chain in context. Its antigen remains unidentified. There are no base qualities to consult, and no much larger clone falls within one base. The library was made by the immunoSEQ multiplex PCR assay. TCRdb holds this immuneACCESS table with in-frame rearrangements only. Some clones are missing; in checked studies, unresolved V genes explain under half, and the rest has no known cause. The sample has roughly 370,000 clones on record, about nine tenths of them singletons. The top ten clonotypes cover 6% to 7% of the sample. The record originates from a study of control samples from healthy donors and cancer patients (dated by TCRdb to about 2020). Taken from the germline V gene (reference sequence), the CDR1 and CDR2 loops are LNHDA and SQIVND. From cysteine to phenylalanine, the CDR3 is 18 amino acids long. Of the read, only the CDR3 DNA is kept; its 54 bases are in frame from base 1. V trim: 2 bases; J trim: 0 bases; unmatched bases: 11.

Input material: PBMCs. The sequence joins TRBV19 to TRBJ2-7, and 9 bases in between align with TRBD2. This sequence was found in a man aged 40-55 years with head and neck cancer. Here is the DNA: TGTGCCAGTAGTATAAGGGGTAGCGGGAGAGGTAACTCCTACGAGCAGTACTTC. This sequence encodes CASSIRGSGRGNSYEQYF.